Described below is a single TCR beta chain sequence and its context. The antigen is undetermined. The data stem from a study of cytomegalovirus exposure and HLA in healthy donors. The CDR3 length is 16 residues. Germline V lookup: CDR1 SNHLY, CDR2 FYNNEI. With 3 bases removed from V and 3 bases from J, the gap between germline ends came to 15 bases. Broader study findings: Most TCR beta V segments were productive about 90% or about 30% of the time in an earlier analysis.

Everyone who donated was a healthy bone marrow donor. Vbeta (60) and Jbeta (13) primers were used in the PCR. Assay: immunoSEQ multiplex PCR; the TCRdb copy retains only in-frame clones and omits some. The table lists approximately 190,000 clones, roughly 85% of them singletons. The chain is built from TRBV2 and TRBJ1-5; the D is unclear. Sequencing used PBMCs. The TCR sequence derives from a woman aged 18-35 years in good health and CMV-seronegative. CDR3 residues: CASSDPVPPDNQPQHF. CDR3 bases: TGTGCCAGCAGTGACCCAGTACCACCTGACAATCAGCCCCAGCATTTT.